The 23 T cell receptor beta chains below all came from one sample that was sequenced in a study of neurological immune-mediated disorders. Each CDR3 protein is one row after TCRdb ran MiXCR on the 5' RACE reads. The sample includes 66,000 or so distinct CDR3 sequences, roughly 5.5% of them seen just once. The specimen sequenced was PBMCs. The receptors originated from a woman aged 25-40 years with multiple sclerosis.

This clonotype was seen many times. The chain carries TRBV5-1 and TRBJ2-7; the D is unclear. Germline CDR1 is SGHRS and CDR2 is YFSETQ. Deletions cut 4 bases from V and 6 bases from J, with 20 bases between. This CDR3 contains 15 residues. The CDR3 region has the DNA TGCGCCAGCAGCAGGCCCGAAGAAGGTGTCCGCGAGCAGTACTTC. This sequence encodes CASSRPEEGVREQYF.

The V gene is TRBV28, the J gene TRBJ2-5; unclear D gene. This CDR3 region has 10 residues. Germline V gene sequence: CDR1 MDHEN, CDR2 SYDVKM. V lost 9 bases and J lost 3, with 5 bases in between. CDR3 bases: TGTGCCAGAAGGAAAGAGACCCAGTACTTC. Its translation is CARRKETQYF.

This clonotype was picked up many times. The J gene is TRBJ2-2, the V gene TRBV5-6; D is undetermined. Trimming took off 5 bases at V and 4 bases at J, with 18 bases between the two ends. Per the germline V gene, CDR1 is SGHDT and CDR2 is YYEEEE. The CDR3 has 16 amino acids. CDR3 DNA sequence: TGTGCCAGCAGTAGGGCGGTACAGTTAATCACCGGGGAGCTGTTTTTT. This sequence encodes CASSRAVQLITGELFF.

The J gene is TRBJ1-2, the V gene TRBV5-1; D perhaps matches TRBD1 (6 bases). CDR1 and CDR2 from the germline V gene are SGHRS and YFSETQ. CDR3 length: 14 residues. Between the trimmed V and J ends, which lost 0 bases and 8 bases, there was a span of 14 bases. The CDR3 protein is CASSLDTNREGYTF. The CDR3 bases are TGCGCCAGCAGCTTGGATACGAACAGGGAAGGCTACACCTTC.

The rearrangement joins TRBV12-3 or TRBV12-4 to TRBJ2-2; TRBD1 is a possible D gene (6 bases). CDR3 length: 13 amino acids. V was clipped by 1 base and J by 7 bases, with 7 bases between them. The DNA for the CDR3 is TGTGCCAGCAGTTTAGGCAGGGGCGGGGAGCTGTTTTTT. This sequence encodes CASSLGRGGELFF.

This clonotype was seen a handful of times. V and J are TRBV7-8 and TRBJ2-2, with 7 bases lining up with TRBD1. The V gene end was trimmed by 6 bases and the J gene end by 5 bases; junction bases not matched to a gene: 9. Per germline, CDR1 SGHVS and CDR2 FQNEAQ. This CDR3 has 15 amino acids. CDR3 bases: TGTGCCAGCAGACCCGACAGGGTGAGAACCGGGGAGCTGTTTTTT. It codes for CASRPDRVRTGELFF. The full variable domain, in which reference TRBV7-8 and TRBJ2-2 provide the parts outside the CDR3, is GAGVSQSPRYKVAKRGQDVALRCDPISGHVSLFWYQQALGQGPEFLTYFQNEAQLDKSGLPSDRFFAERPEGSVSTLKIQRTQQEDSAVYLCASRPDRVRTGELFFGEGSRLTVL.

Many counts were recorded for this clonotype. The chain has TRBV12-3 or TRBV12-4 and TRBJ1-2; 8 bases agree with TRBD1. The CDR3 is 14 amino acids. V shed 6 bases and J 4 bases; nucleotides not matched to a gene: 7. CDR3 amino acids: CASSPPGQVYGYTF. The CDR3 DNA sequence: TGTGCCAGCAGCCCTCCGGGACAGGTCTATGGCTACACCTTC.

The sample holds many counts of this clonotype. The rearrangement joins TRBV29-1 to TRBJ2-3, with 8 bases identical to TRBD1. Germline assignment: CDR1 SQVTM and CDR2 ANQGSEA. V trimming: 7 bases; J trimming: 0 bases; junction bases outside the gene matches: 3. The CDR3 covers 13 residues. In nucleotides, the CDR3 is TGCAGCGCTGACAGGGGAAGCACAGATACGCAGTATTTT. Protein product: CSADRGSTDTQYF.

Many counts were recorded for this clonotype. The chain links TRBV5-1 to TRBJ2-1; no firm D call. Germline CDR1 reads SGHRS; CDR2 reads YFSETQ. V was shortened by 6 bases and J by 2 bases, with 18 bases between the two germline ends. The length of the CDR3 is 16 residues. The CDR3 protein is CASTQTDLGAYNEQFF. The CDR3 region has the DNA TGCGCCAGCACACAAACCGACCTAGGCGCCTACAATGAGCAGTTCTTC.

This clonotype was recorded many times. The chain uses TRBV5-1 and TRBJ2-3; D gene unclear. Per germline, CDR1 SGHRS and CDR2 YFSETQ. The V gene lost 7 bases and the J gene lost 3 bases, with 15 bases spanning the gap. CDR3 size: 14 residues. CDR3 amino acids: CASFSRIETDTQYF. Written as DNA, the CDR3 is TGCGCCAGCTTTTCCAGGATCGAGACAGATACGCAGTATTTT.

This clonotype was seen ten or more times. The V gene is TRBV5-1, the J gene TRBJ2-5; possible D gene TRBD2, 6 bases. Germline V CDR1 and CDR2: SGHRS, YFSETQ. This CDR3 is 16 amino acids long. Trimming removed 4 bases from V and 0 bases from J, with 16 bases in between. CDR3 loop: CASSPRESTYQETQYF. For the CDR3, the DNA is TGCGCCAGCAGCCCCCGGGAGTCCACATACCAAGAGACCCAGTACTTC.

The table lists this clonotype with many counts. At one of its ends the junction is not consistent with the germline gene, which may arise from a read error. The gene calls are TRBV15 and TRBJ1-5, with no clear D. CDR1 LNHNV and CDR2 YYDKDF come from the germline V gene (reference sequence). The CDR3 spans 14 residues. In nucleotides, the CDR3 is TGTGCCACCAGCAGAGATGTTAGCAATCAGCCCCAGAATTTT. Its protein is CATSRDVSNQPQNF.

A word on this clonotype: The conserved closing phenylalanine or tryptophan is absent in this CDR3, likely reflecting a read error. The chain couples TRBV20-1 to TRBJ1-2; the match to TRBD1 covers 7 bases. The CDR3 sequence is 17 residues long. Germline CDR1 reads DFQATT; CDR2 reads SNEGSKA (reference sequence). J gave up 7 bases and V 0 bases, and 17 bases lay outside the gene matches. The CDR3 DNA sequence: TGCAGTGCTAGAGATGGGGCGACAGGGAAATTTGGTGGTGGCTACACCAAC. Translated: CSARDGATGKFGGGYTN.

This clonotype turned up a few times. The gene calls are TRBV25-1 and TRBJ1-5; weak D call: TRBD1 (5 bases). V was clipped by 3 bases and J by 6 bases, with 12 bases between them. The CDR3 covers 14 residues. The germline CDR1 and CDR2 sequences are MGHDK and SYGVNS. Here the CDR3 reads CASSDPGKGQPQHF. The CDR3 DNA is TGTGCCAGCAGTGACCCAGGGAAGGGTCAGCCCCAGCATTTT.

This clonotype has at least ten counts. The V gene is TRBV10-3, the J gene TRBJ2-1; possible D gene TRBD1, 5 bases. This CDR3 comprises 15 residues. CDR1 is ENHRY and CDR2 is SYGVKD in the germline V gene. The ends were cut back, 0 bases at V and 6 bases at J, with 12 bases in the middle. The CDR3, as DNA: TGTGCCATCAGTGAGTCGATCACAGGTATCAATGAGCAGTTCTTC. Translated, it gives CAISESITGINEQFF.

This clonotype was recorded at least ten times. The CDR3 sequence: CASSSEDGYEQYF. CDR3 DNA sequence: TGTGCCAGCAGCTCCGAGGACGGCTACGAGCAGTACTTC. The J gene is TRBJ2-7, the V gene TRBV11-1; D not resolved. Germline-derived CDR1 and CDR2 are SGHAT and FQDESV (reference sequence). This CDR3 region has 13 residues. The ends were cut back, 4 bases at V and 3 bases at J, with 10 bases in the middle.

Many counts were recorded for this clonotype. This rearrangement joins TRBV12-3 or TRBV12-4 to TRBJ2-3; TRBD2 matches at 13 bases. The J segment lost 5 bases and the V segment lost 6 bases, leaving 8 bases of the junction unmatched. The CDR3 loop spans 16 amino acids. This chain's CDR3 is CASRSLAGGPGDTQYF. DNA for the CDR3: TGTGCCAGCAGATCACTAGCGGGGGGGCCCGGAGATACGCAGTATTTT.

This clonotype occurred many times. This chain joins TRBV5-1 and TRBJ2-7; 8 bases map to TRBD1. After removal of 0 bases from V and 7 bases from J, the junction contained 9 bases not matched to a gene. CDR3 length: 15 residues. CDR1 is SGHRS and CDR2 is YFSETQ in the germline V gene. CDR3 sequence: CASSLAGQGEGEQYF. The DNA of the CDR3 is TGCGCCAGCAGCTTGGCCGGACAGGGCGAGGGGGAGCAGTACTTC.

This clonotype was detected many times. The chain links TRBV5-1 to TRBJ1-1; D unresolved. This CDR3 is built from 13 residues. V gave up 0 bases and J gave up 6 bases, with 9 bases separating them. CDR1 and CDR2 from the germline V gene are SGHRS and YFSETQ. The DNA for the CDR3 is TGCGCCAGCAGCTTGGATCGGCTCCCTGAAGCTTTCTTT. Protein sequence: CASSLDRLPEAFF.

This clonotype was detected ten times or more. The genes are TRBV5-1 and TRBJ2-2; TRBD1 agrees at 7 bases. J gave up 5 bases and V 7 bases, and 8 bases lay outside the gene matches. Germline CDR1 is SGHRS and CDR2 is YFSETQ. The CDR3 loop spans 14 amino acids. CDR3: CASRDSHQTGELFF. The CDR3 nucleotides are TGCGCCAGCCGGGACAGCCACCAAACCGGGGAGCTGTTTTTT.

This clonotype was observed a few times. The genes are TRBV12-3 or TRBV12-4 and TRBJ1-3; 8 bases align to TRBD1. J lost 4 bases, V lost 6 bases, and 5 bases had no gene match. The CDR3 has 14 residues. This chain's CDR3 is CASSATGAGNTIYF. For the CDR3, the DNA is TGTGCCAGCAGCGCGACAGGGGCAGGAAACACCATATATTTT.

This clonotype has ten or more counts. V and J are TRBV20-1 and TRBJ2-4; 7 nucleotides align to TRBD2. With V trimmed by 1 base and J by 5 bases, 5 bases remained unmatched. Germline CDR1 reads DFQATT; CDR2 reads SNEGSKA (reference sequence). This CDR3 spans 14 amino acids. The CDR3 nucleotides read TGCAGTGCTAGAGGCGGGAGCTGGGAAAACATTCAGTACTTC. It yields the protein CSARGGSWENIQYF.

This clonotype was observed a few times. This chain connects TRBV12-3 or TRBV12-4 to TRBJ2-2; TRBD2 aligns across 10 bases. This CDR3 is built from 16 residues. V was pared by 3 bases and J by 4 bases, with 5 bases of the junction left unmatched. The CDR3 bases are TGTGCCAGCAGTTTTTTCAGCGGGGGGGTCACCGGGGAGCTGTTTTTT. Its protein is CASSFFSGGVTGELFF.